This TCR beta chain was identified during a study of blood T cell repertoires in COVID-19. At the level of the study: Some COVID-19 samples were acute and others convalescent; all came from the United States, Italy and Spain. From T cells, B-cell-depleted T cells, or PBMCs came the material, which was cDNA or gDNA.

The CDR3 is 14 residues long. Germline V lookup: CDR1 LNHDA, CDR2 SQIVND (reference sequence). Trimming removed 5 bases from V and 4 bases from J; junction bases left unmatched: 3. In the study's own analysis: Amplification of reference gene primers was used by the study to estimate nucleated cell counts. Produced via immunoSEQ multiplex PCR; TCRdb's table is partial and in-frame only. V, J and clone size are those of that table, while D and trimming were read from the DNA. Among fewer than 200,000 clones, 70% to 90% were seen once, and the ten largest hold under 25%. Sequencing input: peripheral blood. This sequence was found in a man in his fifties or sixties with active or convalescent COVID-19. The chain carries TRBV19 and TRBJ1-1, with 11 bases matching TRBD1. The CDR3 sequence is CASSRGTGGTEAFF. In nucleotides, the CDR3 is TGTGCCAGTAGTCGTGGGACAGGGGGCACTGAAGCTTTCTTT.